This TCR beta chain was found in a study of shared clonotypes between healthy human individuals. CDR3 length: 16 residues. J gave up 6 bases and V 5 bases, and 7 bases lay outside the gene matches. The V gene's germline CDR1 is MNHNY and CDR2 SVGAGI (reference sequence). Libraries were prepared by immunoSEQ multiplex PCR; TCRdb keeps only in-frame clonotypes and omits some of them. The profile shows about 2 million clones, about 95% of them singletons. As defined, naive CD8 cells were CD45RO-negative and positively selected for CCR7, with terminally differentiated effector memory CD45RA+ cells excluded.

This TCR was sampled from a man between 18 and 35 years old in good health. Specimen: naive CD8+ T cells sorted from blood. The chain links TRBV6-6 to TRBJ2-2; TRBD2 matches at 12 bases. Here the CDR3 reads CASSPRTSGESGELFF. CDR3 nucleotide sequence: TGTGCCAGCAGTCCAAGGACTAGCGGGGAGTCCGGGGAGCTGTTTTTT.